This TCR delta chain was sequenced during a study of Vδ1+ human thymocytes. Study outcomes and limitations: Thymic TRG and TRD repertoires appeared highly polyclonal. Bulk repertoire data may be misinterpreted because of unexpected Vdelta2 sequences. Thymic delta-chain repertoires held roughly 20% Vdelta2 sequences and few Vdelta3, despite high sort purity.

The CDR3 extends over 21 amino acids. Germline CDR1 TSWWSYY, CDR2 QGS. Losses at the gene ends were 2 bases for V and 8 bases for J; bases not matched to a gene: 28. On this clone: Antigen: not known.

Sequences come from RNA converted to cDNA by reverse transcription. The CDR3 regions were amplified by multiplex PCR from V-gene primers to a constant-region primer. TCRdb re-called clones from the multiplex PCR reads using CATT. The sample yields about 75,000 delta-chain clones, approximately 34% seen once. The sequenced sample was Vdelta1+ gamma-delta thymocytes from the thymus. This sample's subset: FACS-sorted CD3+ TCRalphabeta- TCRVdelta1+ TCRVdelta2- thymocytes. The receptor's source is a boy younger than two who had congenital heart surgery. J is TRDJ1 and V is TRDV1; 8 bases map to TRDD3. CDR3 in amino acids: CALGEYFGAHVYWGAGGKLIF. DNA for the CDR3: TGTGCTCTTGGGGAATACTTCGGGGCCCACGTGTACTGGGGAGCTGGGGGAAAACTCATCTTT.